This TCR beta chain was retrieved from a study of T cell repertoires in cytomegalovirus infection. Trimming took 4 bases from V and 2 from J, leaving 9 bases between them. The CDR3 is made up of 14 amino acids. Germline values: CDR1 SGHTA, CDR2 FQGNSA. One entry per CDR3 protein, called by TCRdb with MiXCR from the reads. The sample records some 920,000 distinct CDR3 sequences, roughly 30% being singletons. This clonotype was detected ten times or more. Antigen: not known. J is TRBJ2-1 and V is TRBV7-2; D gene uncertain. Sequencing used cultured CD8+ T cells from PBMCs, obtained from culture after CMV antigen stimulation. The sequence was obtained from a human donor in good health (CMV status not recorded). Some clones in this sample may be carry-over from other donors' samples. CDR3 bases: TGTGCCAGCAGCTACCTGGGTGCCTACAATGAGCAGTTCTTC. It yields the protein CASSYLGAYNEQFF.